The 6 T cell receptor beta chains reported below all come from one sample, sequenced in a study of spatial heterogeneity in lung cancer. Each CDR3 protein gets one entry after TCRdb re-called the 5' RACE reads with MiXCR. The sample lists 43,000 or so distinct CDR3 sequences, 6.5% to 8.5% occurring once. The time point is: sample taken at primary tumor resection. Sequencing was performed on whole RNA extracted from tumor and nontumor lung tissue, or from frozen PBMC, and the material was left unsorted. Source: PBMCs, taken at surgery. These receptors were collected from a female donor with early-stage non-small cell lung cancer.

CDR3: CAISDKSRLNTEAFF. CDR3 bases: TGTGCCATCAGTGATAAATCCAGGTTGAACACTGAAGCTTTCTTT. The rearrangement joins TRBV10-3 to TRBJ1-1; D gene uncertain. The germline V and J ends were trimmed by 3 bases and 0 bases, with 11 bases remaining between them. The CDR3 extends over 15 amino acids. Germline lookup yields CDR1 ENHRY and CDR2 SYGVKD.

V gene TRBV12-3 or TRBV12-4 combines with J gene TRBJ1-2; D ambiguous. V was clipped by 3 bases and J by 2 bases, with 4 bases between them. This CDR3 contains 12 residues. CDR3 coding DNA: TGTGCCAGCAGTTTGGGAAACTATGGCTACACCTTC. It codes for CASSLGNYGYTF.

About this clonotype: A read error may be the cause here, since a much bigger clone is one base away. The rearrangement links TRBV7-3 to TRBJ2-7; D might be TRBD1 (5 bases). This CDR3 contains 13 residues. Germline V lookup: CDR1 SGHTA, CDR2 FQGTGA. CDR3 bases: TGTGCCAGCAGCTCCTTTCTCAGACAGAGTAGGGACTTC. Protein: CASSSFLRQSRDF.

J is TRBJ2-3 and V is TRBV6-5; 7 bases agree with TRBD1. The trim removed 5 bases at V and 3 bases at J, leaving 8 bases unmatched. The CDR3 is 15 amino acids. In germline, CDR1 is MNHEY, CDR2 SVGAGI. CDR3 bases: TGTGCCAGCAGTGCCGACAGGGTGACGACAGATACGCAGTATTTT. This codes for CASSADRVTTDTQYF.

This clonotype was seen ten or more times. V gene TRBV12-3 or TRBV12-4 combines with J gene TRBJ1-2; D is undetermined. The length of the CDR3 is 12 residues. The V end lost 3 bases, the J end lost 4 bases, and 6 bases lay between the germline ends. The CDR3 DNA reads as TGTGCCAGCAGTTTTTCGGGCTATGGCTACACCTTC. It specifies CASSFSGYGYTF.

The chain uses TRBV29-1 and TRBJ2-1; D is uncertain. The V gene's germline CDR1 is SQVTM and CDR2 ANQGSEA. The CDR3 contains 14 residues. With 1 base removed from V and 2 bases from J, the gap between germline ends came to 9 bases. The chain's CDR3 is CSVEGFLAYNEQFF. The CDR3 bases are TGCAGCGTTGAAGGGTTCCTAGCCTACAATGAGCAGTTCTTC.